The 11 T cell receptor beta chains listed next were all sequenced from one sample in a study of blood T cell repertoires in COVID-19. Measured with immunoSEQ multiplex PCR; TCRdb has only the in-frame clones, and not every one. The sample shows hundreds of thousands of clones, 82% of them seen only once. Input material: PBMCs or T cells enriched from blood (not recorded which). The source of these receptors is a woman aged 60-75 years who had recovered from COVID-19.

The chain has TRBV3-1 (or the pseudogene TRBV3-2) and TRBJ1-3; maybe TRBD1 (5 bases). Germline CDR1 reads LGHDT; CDR2 reads YNNKEL (reference sequence). The CDR3 runs to 16 residues. The V and J ends lost 5 bases and 1 base respectively, with 15 bases between them. The CDR3 DNA follows: TGTGCCAGCAGCGTGGGGCAGGGTCTTTCTGGAAACACCATATATTTT. Amino acids: CASSVGQGLSGNTIYF.

This clone has a single count. The gene calls are TRBV21-1 and TRBJ1-2. TRBV21-1 is described as a pseudogene. The CDR3 has 19 amino acids. CDR3 amino acids: CASRKKNAGQIPPSYGYTF. The CDR3 DNA follows: TGTGCCAGCAGGAAAAAAAATGCGGGGCAGATTCCCCCTTCCTATGGCTACACCTTC.

J is TRBJ1-5 and V is TRBV3-1 (or the pseudogene TRBV3-2), with TRBD1 identical over 7 bases. There are 15 residues in the CDR3. V gave up 4 bases and J gave up 4 bases; unmatched junction bases: 7. The V gene's germline CDR1 is LGHDT and CDR2 YNNKEL (reference sequence). CDR3 loop: CASSPFQGGNQPQHF. CDR3 in DNA: TGTGCCAGCAGCCCATTTCAGGGGGGAAATCAGCCCCAGCATTTT.

The rearrangement joins TRBV29-1 to TRBJ2-2; D perhaps matches TRBD1 (8 bases). The CDR3 contains 12 residues. V was clipped by 7 bases and J by 6 bases, with 12 bases between them. CDR1 is SQVTM, CDR2 ANQGSEA, per germline. The CDR3 bases are TGCAGCGCTACAGGGGGGGCCGGGGAGCTGTTTTTT. This sequence encodes CSATGGAGELFF.

The chain recombines TRBV19 with TRBJ1-5; 7 bases align to TRBD1. Germline V gene lookup returns CDR1 LNHDA and CDR2 SQIVND (reference sequence). This CDR3 has 13 amino acids. Trimming took 3 bases from V and 6 from J; bases not matched to a gene: 2. CDR3 nucleotide sequence: TGTGCCAGTAGTATGGACAGGTCTCAGCCCCAGCATTTT. Its translation is CASSMDRSQPQHF.

This clone appeared a few times. The rearrangement uses TRBV12-5 and TRBJ1-2; unclear D gene. V gave up 5 bases and J gave up 7 bases, with 14 bases separating them. The CDR3 covers 13 residues. Per germline, CDR1 LGHNT and CDR2 FRNRAP. The CDR3 sequence: CASGVDGGSGYTF. CDR3 coding DNA: TGTGCTAGTGGTGTGGACGGAGGTAGTGGCTACACCTTC.

The chain carries TRBV29-1 and TRBJ2-2, with 9 bases lining up with TRBD1. The CDR3 has 15 amino acids. J gave up 4 bases and V 6 bases, and 9 bases lay outside the gene matches. Per the germline V gene, CDR1 is SQVTM and CDR2 is ANQGSEA. The CDR3 coding sequence is TGCAGCGTGCAAACCGGGACAGGGCGCACCGGGGAGCTGTTTTTT. Translating gives CSVQTGTGRTGELFF.

The chain carries TRBV2 and TRBJ1-2; TRBD1 is a possible D gene (5 bases). Germline assignment: CDR1 SNHLY and CDR2 FYNNEI. There are 11 residues in the CDR3. The V end lost 7 bases, the J end lost 3 bases, and 6 bases lay between the germline ends. The CDR3 reads CASTGDYGYTF. DNA for the CDR3: TGTGCCAGCACGGGGGACTATGGCTACACCTTC.

This clone was seen a handful of times. CDR3 nucleotide sequence: TGTGCCAGCAGCTCCCCAAGGGGGGGTGGTTGGGCTGAAGCTTTCTTT. This encodes CASSSPRGGGWAEAFF. The genes are TRBV5-8 and TRBJ1-1, with D perhaps matching TRBD1 (6 bases). Looked up from germline, CDR1 is SGHTS and CDR2 is YDEGEE. The CDR3 has 16 residues. V was shortened by 3 bases and J by 6 bases, with 21 bases between the two germline ends.

The rearrangement joins TRBV3-1 (or the pseudogene TRBV3-2) to TRBJ1-1; D not resolved. This CDR3 is 13 amino acids long. Looked up from germline, CDR1 is LGHDT and CDR2 is YNNKEL (reference sequence). Deletions cut 1 base from V and 4 bases from J, with 7 bases between. This CDR3 reads CASSQVDGTEAFF. The CDR3 bases are TGTGCCAGCAGCCAAGTAGATGGCACTGAAGCTTTCTTT.

This sequence joins TRBV3-1 (or the pseudogene TRBV3-2) and TRBJ2-5; no clear D. V dropped 1 base and J dropped 13 bases, with 13 bases sitting between them. The V gene's germline CDR1 is LGHDT and CDR2 YNNKEL (reference sequence). The CDR3 is 12 residues long. CDR3 sequence: CASSQVALRLYF. CDR3 sequence (DNA): TGTGCCAGCAGCCAAGTGGCCCTTCGCCTGTACTTC.